The 27 T cell receptor beta chains below all came from one sample that was sequenced in a study of blood T cell repertoires in COVID-19. Clones were sequenced by immunoSEQ multiplex PCR, and TCRdb holds only the in-frame ones, with some missing. The sample consists of fewer than 250,000 clones, approximately 86% of them appearing once. Source material: peripheral blood. These receptors all stem from a woman aged 55-75 years with active or convalescent COVID-19.

This clone appeared once. The chain uses TRBV7-9 and TRBJ2-5, with D possibly being TRBD2 (6 bases). Germline CDR1 reads SEHNR; CDR2 reads FQNEAQ (reference sequence). The germline V and J ends were trimmed by 5 bases and 5 bases, with 12 bases remaining between them. The CDR3 spans 13 residues. The CDR3 nucleotides read TGTGCCAGCAGCGCAGGGACTGGGGAGACCCAGTACTTC. This encodes CASSAGTGETQYF.

Only one count was recorded for this clone. The rearrangement joins TRBV7-5 to TRBJ2-3; the D call in the table, TRBD1, was not verified against the DNA. TRBV7-5 is tagged as a pseudogene. CDR3 size: 16 residues. The CDR3 sequence: CARSLDQGRRTDTQYF. CDR3 DNA: TGTGCCAGAAGCTTAGATCAGGGGCGTCGCACAGATACGCAGTATTTT.

The chain couples TRBV11-2 to TRBJ2-3; 8 positions agree with TRBD1. The CDR3 sequence is 15 residues long. With 2 bases clipped from V and 10 bases from J, the junction kept 11 bases outside the gene matches. Germline V gene lookup returns CDR1 SGHAT and CDR2 FQNNGV. The CDR3 is CASSLRQGADRPQYF. For the CDR3, the DNA is TGTGCCAGCAGCTTAAGGCAGGGGGCAGATCGACCGCAGTATTTT.

The J gene is TRBJ1-2, the V gene TRBV4-1, with D perhaps TRBD1 (5 bases). Germline CDR1 is MGHRA and CDR2 is YSYEKL. Deletions cut 5 bases from V and 8 bases from J, with 27 bases between. The CDR3 has 17 amino acids. The CDR3 loop reads CASSFRVGGTVLAGYTF. The CDR3 bases are TGCGCCAGCAGCTTCAGGGTTGGCGGTACAGTCCTTGCGGGCTACACCTTC.

The chain uses TRBV6-2 or TRBV6-3 and TRBJ1-1, with TRBD1 as a possible D gene (6 bases). Germline V gene sequence: CDR1 MNHEY, CDR2 SVGEGT. This CDR3 spans 15 amino acids. V lost 6 bases and J lost 4, with 18 bases in between. CDR3: CASSPPPGRGTEAFF. The CDR3 DNA reads as TGTGCCAGCAGCCCTCCTCCGGGCAGGGGCACTGAAGCTTTCTTT.

This clone has only a few counts. The genes are TRBV5-5 and TRBJ1-5; D not certain. CDR3 size: 15 residues. Looked up from germline, CDR1 is SGHKS and CDR2 is YYEKEE (reference sequence). V shed 4 bases and J shed 5 bases, with 16 bases lying between them. CDR3 sequence: CASSLDSYSDQPQHF. The DNA for the CDR3 is TGTGCCAGCAGCCTGGACTCATACTCGGATCAGCCCCAGCATTTT.

V gene TRBV7-9 combines with J gene TRBJ2-3, with TRBD2 matching over 7 bases. V trimming: 3 bases; J trimming: 5 bases; junction bases outside the gene matches: 11. CDR1 is SEHNR, CDR2 FQNEAQ, per germline (reference sequence). There are 16 residues in the CDR3. CDR3 in amino acids: CASSLGSGALGDTQYF. In nucleotides, the CDR3 is TGTGCCAGCAGCTTGGGGAGCGGGGCCCTTGGAGATACGCAGTATTTT.

This rearrangement joins TRBV5-5 to TRBJ1-3, with D possibly matching TRBD1 (5 bases). The germline V gene has CDR1 SGHKS and CDR2 YYEKEE (reference sequence). The V end was cut by 4 bases, the J end by 0 bases, with 17 bases between. The CDR3 covers 17 residues. The CDR3 sequence is CASSHYRQPRSGNTIYF. For the CDR3, the DNA is TGTGCCAGCAGCCATTATCGACAGCCCCGCTCTGGAAACACCATATATTTT.

The sample holds a few counts of this clone. This chain uses TRBV7-2 with TRBJ1-6, with D tentatively TRBD1 (6 bases). The CDR3 covers 16 residues. CDR1 is SGHTA and CDR2 is FQGNSA in the germline V gene. Trimming shortened V by 0 bases and J by 7 bases, and 13 bases separated the two germline ends. CDR3 sequence (DNA): TGTGCCAGCAGCTTAGCCGCGGACAGACCCAATTCACCCCTCCACTTT. It codes for CASSLAADRPNSPLHF. Combining the CDR3 with reference TRBV7-2 and TRBJ1-6 gives the whole variable domain GAGVSQSPSNKVTEKGKDVELRCDPISGHTALYWYRQSLGQGLEFLIYFQGNSAPDKSGLPSDRFSAERTGGSVSTLTIQRTQQEDSAVYLCASSLAADRPNSPLHFGNGTRLTVT.

This chain uses TRBV10-3 with TRBJ2-1; 9 positions match TRBD1. The CDR3 runs 16 residues. J lost 5 bases, V lost 6 bases, and 11 bases had no gene match. CDR1 and CDR2 (germline): ENHRY, SYGVKD. CDR3: CAIRQGRQGDNNEQFF. CDR3 in DNA: TGTGCCATCAGGCAGGGCAGACAGGGGGATAACAATGAGCAGTTCTTC.

V gene TRBV27 combines with J gene TRBJ1-1; no reliable D call. The CDR3 consists of 12 residues. Trimming removed 6 bases from V and 5 bases from J, with 10 bases in between. The germline V gene encodes CDR1 MNHEY and CDR2 SMNVEV (reference sequence). The CDR3 nucleotides read TGTGCCAGCAGAGGCAGGTCTACTGAAGCTTTCTTT. Translating it yields CASRGRSTEAFF.

The chain employs TRBV3-1 (or the pseudogene TRBV3-2) and TRBJ2-4, with 11 bases lining up with TRBD2. The CDR3 length is 17 residues. Germline V gives CDR1 LGHDT, CDR2 YNNKEL (reference sequence). V was clipped by 1 base and J by 9 bases; unmatched bases: 11. DNA of the CDR3: TGTGCCAGCAGCCAAGGAGGGGTAGCGGGAGGGTTTCGCATTCAGTACTTC. Translated, it gives CASSQGGVAGGFRIQYF.

This chain joins TRBV2 and TRBJ2-3; 7 bases map to TRBD2. With V trimmed by 5 bases and J by 8 bases, 10 bases remained unmatched. Germline CDR1 SNHLY, CDR2 FYNNEI. This CDR3 comprises 14 residues. The CDR3 DNA reads as TGTGCCAGCAGTCTGGCTAGCGGTAAGGGTACGCAGTATTTT. It codes for CASSLASGKGTQYF.

For the CDR3, the DNA is TGTGCCAGCAGTTCCCGGAGGGAAGAGCAGTTCTTC. Translating it yields CASSSRREEQFF. The chain couples TRBV28 to TRBJ2-1, with a weak D call TRBD2 (6 bases). The CDR3 contains 12 residues. Germline CDR1 is MDHEN and CDR2 is SYDVKM. Trimming took off 4 bases at V and 10 bases at J, with 11 bases between the two ends.

The chain combines TRBV11-3 with TRBJ2-2; possibly TRBD1 for D (5 bases). CDR3 length: 15 amino acids. Germline values: CDR1 SGHNT, CDR2 YENEEA. Trimming removed 11 bases at V and 3 bases at J, with 19 bases between. The CDR3 bases are TGTGCCTCCGGAAGGGGTGGGGCGGACACCGGGGAGCTGTTTTTT. Protein product: CASGRGGADTGELFF.

This clone was observed a few times. V is TRBV27 and J is TRBJ1-2; no firm D call. CDR3 length equals 13 residues. The ends were cut back, 6 bases at V and 6 bases at J, with 14 bases in the middle. From germline, CDR1 is MNHEY and CDR2 SMNVEV (reference sequence). CDR3 sequence reads: CASRRGWDDGYTF. In DNA form, the CDR3 reads TGTGCCAGCAGGCGAGGGTGGGATGATGGCTACACCTTC.

The chain couples TRBV4-1 to TRBJ1-4; 11 nucleotides agree with TRBD1. The CDR3 consists of 15 residues. Germline lookup yields CDR1 MGHRA and CDR2 YSYEKL. J gave up 7 bases and V 4 bases, and 5 bases lay outside the gene matches. The CDR3 loop is CASSPGQGAVEKLFF. The CDR3 DNA sequence: TGCGCCAGCAGCCCAGGACAGGGGGCAGTTGAAAAACTGTTTTTT.

This clone showed up just once. This rearrangement joins TRBV6-2 or TRBV6-3 to TRBJ2-1; 12 bases map to TRBD2. The V segment lost 6 bases and the J segment 0 bases; nucleotides outside the gene matches: 12. The CDR3 length is 19 residues. From germline, CDR1 is MNHEY and CDR2 SVGEGT. CDR3 protein: CASSQIGLAGGTSYNEQFF. The CDR3 nucleotides read TGTGCCAGCAGCCAGATAGGGCTAGCGGGAGGGACCTCCTACAATGAGCAGTTCTTC.

CDR3: CASSQRLAGVQETQYF. CDR3 nucleotide sequence: TGCGCCAGCAGCCAGCGCCTAGCGGGGGTACAAGAGACCCAGTACTTC. The V call is TRBV4-1, the J call TRBJ2-5, with TRBD2 matching over 10 bases. CDR3 length equals 16 residues. Unmatched junction bases numbered 6, after V lost 3 bases and J lost 2 bases. CDR1 and CDR2 from the germline V gene are MGHRA and YSYEKL.

The J gene is TRBJ2-4, the V gene TRBV23-1; D ambiguous. TRBV23-1 has ORF status, its function being uncertain. The CDR3 length is 14 residues. V was clipped by 2 bases and J by 0 bases, with 5 bases between them. The CDR3 loop reads CASSQPLAKNIQYF. In DNA form, the CDR3 reads TGCGCCAGCAGTCAACCACTAGCCAAAAACATTCAGTACTTC.

This chain connects TRBV24-1 to TRBJ2-7; TRBD2 is a possible D gene (6 bases). The CDR3 has 13 amino acids. Germline values: CDR1 KGHDR, CDR2 SFDVKD. The V and J ends lost 4 bases and 10 bases respectively, with 16 bases between them. The CDR3 sequence: CATSDPVRGSQYF. DNA of the CDR3: TGTGCCACCAGTGACCCAGTACGGGGGTCCCAGTACTTC.

The chain joins TRBV6-1 to TRBJ2-2; a possible D gene is TRBD2 (5 bases). The CDR3 totals 16 residues. Germline CDR1 reads MNHNS; CDR2 reads SASEGT. V was shortened by 2 bases and J by 0 bases, with 10 bases between the two germline ends. The CDR3 protein is CASSEYGVANTGELFF. The CDR3 DNA follows: TGTGCCAGCAGTGAATACGGGGTCGCGAACACCGGGGAGCTGTTTTTT.

The chain carries TRBV28 and TRBJ1-6; TRBD1 matches 12 bases. V dropped 9 bases and J dropped 2; count of bases not matched to a gene: 5. Germline CDR1 is MDHEN and CDR2 is SYDVKM. There are 16 residues in the CDR3. The CDR3 sequence is CASYGTGGTYNSPLHF. The CDR3 region has the DNA TGTGCCAGTTACGGGACAGGGGGCACCTATAATTCACCCCTCCACTTT.

This clone was recorded once. This chain connects TRBV24-1 to TRBJ2-5, with 13 bases matching TRBD2. CDR3 size: 17 residues. Germline-derived CDR1 and CDR2 are KGHDR and SFDVKD. V trimming: 2 bases; J trimming: 4 bases; junction bases outside the gene matches: 6. The CDR3 loop is CATSDSEGLAGVETQYF. DNA for the CDR3: TGTGCCACCAGTGATTCGGAAGGACTAGCGGGAGTAGAGACCCAGTACTTC.

This chain joins TRBV9 and TRBJ2-1; D remains ambiguous. Trimming shortened V by 0 bases and J by 8 bases, and 12 bases separated the two germline ends. Germline CDR1 and CDR2: SGDLS and YYNGEE. This CDR3 has 14 residues. CDR3 sequence (DNA): TGTGCCAGCAGCGTAGAGCTAGTAGTCCATGAGCAGTTCTTC. Translated, it gives CASSVELVVHEQFF.

V gene TRBV2 combines with J gene TRBJ1-5; D ambiguous. From germline, CDR1 is SNHLY and CDR2 FYNNEI. The CDR3 runs 14 residues. V lost 2 bases, J lost 3 bases, and 8 bases lay in between. The DNA of the CDR3 is TGTGCCAGCAGTGAAACTACCTCCAATCAGCCCCAGCATTTT. It yields the protein CASSETTSNQPQHF.

The rearrangement joins TRBV6-5 to TRBJ2-7, with TRBD1 as a possible D gene (5 bases). V was shortened by 2 bases and J by 7 bases, with 6 bases between the two germline ends. This CDR3 has 11 residues. Germline V gene data show CDR1 as MNHEY and CDR2 as SVGAGI. For the CDR3, the DNA is TGTGCCAGCAGTTACGGGGCGGAGCAGTACTTC. Translated, it gives CASSYGAEQYF.